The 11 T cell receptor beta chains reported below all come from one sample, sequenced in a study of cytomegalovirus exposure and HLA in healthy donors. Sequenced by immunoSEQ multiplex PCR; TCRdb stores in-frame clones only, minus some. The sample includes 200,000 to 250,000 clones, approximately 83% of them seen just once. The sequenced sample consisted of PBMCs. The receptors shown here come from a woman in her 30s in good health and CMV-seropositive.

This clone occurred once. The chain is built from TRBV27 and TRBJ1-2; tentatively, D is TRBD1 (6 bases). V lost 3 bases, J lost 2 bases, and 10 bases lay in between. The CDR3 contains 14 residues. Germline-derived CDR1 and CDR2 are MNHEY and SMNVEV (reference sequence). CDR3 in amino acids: CASSFFGQNYGYTF. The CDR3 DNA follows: TGTGCCAGCAGTTTTTTTGGACAGAACTATGGCTACACCTTC.

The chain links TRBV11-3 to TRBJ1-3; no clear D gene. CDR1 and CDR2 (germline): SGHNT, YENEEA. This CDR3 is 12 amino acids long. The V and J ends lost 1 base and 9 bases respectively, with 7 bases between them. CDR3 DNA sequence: TGTGCCAGCAGCTTAGGGTTGAGCACCATATATTTT. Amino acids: CASSLGLSTIYF.

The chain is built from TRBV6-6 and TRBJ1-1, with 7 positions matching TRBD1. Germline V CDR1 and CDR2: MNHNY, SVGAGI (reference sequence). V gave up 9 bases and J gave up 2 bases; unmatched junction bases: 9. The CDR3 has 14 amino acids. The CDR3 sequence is CASWDTGANTEAFF. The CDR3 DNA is TGTGCCAGTTGGGATACAGGGGCCAACACTGAAGCTTTCTTT.

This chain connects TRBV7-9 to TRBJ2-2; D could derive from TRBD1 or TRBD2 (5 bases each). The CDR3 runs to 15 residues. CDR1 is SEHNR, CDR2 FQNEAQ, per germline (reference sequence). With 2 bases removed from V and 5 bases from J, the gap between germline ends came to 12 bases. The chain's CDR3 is CASSLHGGETGELFF. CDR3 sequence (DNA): TGTGCCAGCAGCTTACATGGGGGAGAGACCGGGGAGCTGTTTTTT. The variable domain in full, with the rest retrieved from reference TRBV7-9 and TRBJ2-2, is DTGVSQNPRHKITKRGQNVTFRCDPISEHNRLYWYRQTLGQGPEFLTYFQNEAQLEKSRLLSDRFSAERPKGSFSTLEIQRTEQGDSAMYLCASSLHGGETGELFFGEGSRLTVL.

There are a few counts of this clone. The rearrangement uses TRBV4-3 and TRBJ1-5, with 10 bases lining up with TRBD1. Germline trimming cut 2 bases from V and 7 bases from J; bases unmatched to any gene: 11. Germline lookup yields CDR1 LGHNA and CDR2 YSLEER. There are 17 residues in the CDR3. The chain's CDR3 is CASSQTGTGEMAQPQHF. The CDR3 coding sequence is TGCGCCAGCAGCCAAACCGGGACAGGGGAGATGGCGCAGCCCCAGCATTTT.

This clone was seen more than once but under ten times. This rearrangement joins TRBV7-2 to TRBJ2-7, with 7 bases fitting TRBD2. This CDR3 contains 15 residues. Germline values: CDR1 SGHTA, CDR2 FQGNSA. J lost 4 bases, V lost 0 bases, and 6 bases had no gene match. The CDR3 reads CASSLALAVVYEQYF. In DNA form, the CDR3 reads TGTGCCAGCAGCTTAGCGCTAGCGGTAGTATACGAGCAGTACTTC.

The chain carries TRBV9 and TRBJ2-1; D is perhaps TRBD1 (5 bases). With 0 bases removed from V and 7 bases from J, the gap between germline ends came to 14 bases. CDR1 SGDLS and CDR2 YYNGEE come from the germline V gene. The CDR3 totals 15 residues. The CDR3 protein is CASSVDGAAGNEQFF. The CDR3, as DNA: TGTGCCAGCAGCGTAGATGGGGCGGCTGGAAATGAGCAGTTCTTC.

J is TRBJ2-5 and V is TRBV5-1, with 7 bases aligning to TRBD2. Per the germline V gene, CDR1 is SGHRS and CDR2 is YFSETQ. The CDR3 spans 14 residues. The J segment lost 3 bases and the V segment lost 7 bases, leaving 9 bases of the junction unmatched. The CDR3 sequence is CASSSRLAEETQYF. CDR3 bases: TGCGCCAGCTCGTCGAGGCTAGCGGAAGAGACCCAGTACTTC.

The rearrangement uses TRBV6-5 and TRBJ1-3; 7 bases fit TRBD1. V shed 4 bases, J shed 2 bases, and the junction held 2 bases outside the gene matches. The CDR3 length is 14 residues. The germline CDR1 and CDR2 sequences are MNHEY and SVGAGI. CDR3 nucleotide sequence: TGTGCCAGCAGTTTAACAGGGGCTGGAAACACCATATATTTT. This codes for CASSLTGAGNTIYF.

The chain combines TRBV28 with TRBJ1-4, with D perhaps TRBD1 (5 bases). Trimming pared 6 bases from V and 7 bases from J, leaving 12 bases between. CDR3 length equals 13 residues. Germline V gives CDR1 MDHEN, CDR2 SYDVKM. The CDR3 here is CASRGGPFEKLFF. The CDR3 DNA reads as TGTGCCAGCAGGGGGGGACCTTTTGAAAAACTGTTTTTT.

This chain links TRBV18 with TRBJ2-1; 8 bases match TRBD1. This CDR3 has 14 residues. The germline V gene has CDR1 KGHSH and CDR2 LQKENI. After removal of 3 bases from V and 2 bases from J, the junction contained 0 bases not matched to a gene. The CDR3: CASSPDRAYNEQFF. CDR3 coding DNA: TGTGCCAGCTCACCGGACAGGGCCTACAATGAGCAGTTCTTC.